The T cell receptor beta chain described here comes from a study of post-analysis software for immune sequencing data. Study information: Included courses were relapsing-remitting and secondary progressive multiple sclerosis; progressive-relapsing multiple sclerosis was also included. Whole-study findings and limits: Patients with multiple sclerosis recorded significantly lower normalized Chao1 diversity than controls, the study found. Roughly five TRBV segments were significantly more frequent in patients than in controls. TRBV5-6, TRBV5-1 and TRBV20-1 were among these segments.

Germline V gene sequence: CDR1 KGHDR, CDR2 SFDVKD. CDR3 size: 15 residues. Note on this clonotype: Its antigen is not known.

Tagging with unique molecular identifiers was a feature of the TCR beta cDNA libraries. From roughly 1 to 10 million T cells, 400,000 to 650,000 cDNA molecules were obtained. TCRdb fed the PCR reads into MiXCR, producing one record per CDR3 protein. The sample yields about 620,000 distinct CDR3 sequences, about 44% seen once. Specimen: blood. The V gene is TRBV24-1, the J gene TRBJ2-7; 9 bases map to TRBD2. The J call may be incorrect, as the DNA end agrees better with TRBJ2-5. This receptor was identified in a girl aged 5 to 17 with multiple sclerosis. Here the CDR3 reads CATSGWLAGKETQYF. The CDR3 nucleotides read TGTGCCACCAGCGGGTGGCTAGCGGGAAAAGAGACCCAGTACTTC.